Below are 27 T cell receptor beta chains sequenced from a single sample in a study of tumor-infiltrating lymphocytes in primary liver carcinoma. For each extraction, RNA and DNA were obtained together from approximately 20-30 mg of unsorted bulk tissue. Making TCR beta cDNA involved around 540 ng total RNA and a constant-region primer. Libraries of TCR beta came from three nested multiplex PCR rounds with slightly modified ARM-PCR. The first two PCR rounds used TRBV1-TRBV30 forward primers with a C-beta reverse primer, about 10 cycles each. TCRdb passed the multiplex PCR reads through MiXCR, listing each CDR3 protein once. The data show 20,000 to 25,000 distinct CDR3 sequences, nearly 80% seen once. Sequenced material: liver tumor tissue from sampling region 1. The subset: tumor region T1, superior pole. The receptors derive from a woman in her 30s with primary liver carcinoma and hepatitis B virus infection.

As for this clonotype: Sequence at one end of the junction differs from germline and may be a read error. The chain employs TRBV28 and TRBJ2-7; a possible D gene is TRBD2 (5 bases). This CDR3 has 14 amino acids. Germline loops: CDR1 MDHEN, CDR2 SYDVKM. The CDR3 sequence: CASIWSRTPYDQYF. CDR3 nucleotide sequence: TGTGCCAGCATTTGGAGTCGGACTCCCTACGATCAGTATTTC.

The V and J genes are TRBV11-2 and TRBJ2-3; D could derive from TRBD1 or TRBD2 (5 bases each). Germline V CDR1 and CDR2: SGHAT, FQNNGV. The CDR3 is 15 amino acids. The V end lost 0 bases, the J end lost 6 bases, and 13 bases lay between the germline ends. The CDR3 region has the DNA TGTGCCAGCAGCTTAGAGACTGACGGGACGGATACGCAGTATTTT. Translated: CASSLETDGTDTQYF.

This clonotype has just one count. Because it lacks the conserved phenylalanine or tryptophan at the end, this CDR3 is likely a read error. The DNA is left out, because the CDR3 cannot be placed on it with certainty; the CDR3 is given as TCRdb lists it. V and J are TRBV11-3 and TRBJ2-3; the table's D call, TRBD1, was not checked against the DNA. The CDR3 extends over 14 residues, inclusive of both ends. CDR1 SGHNT and CDR2 YENEEA come from the germline V gene. CDR3: CASSFGTPMAPQFL.

Remarks on this clonotype: An end of the junction does not agree with germline; a read error may underlie this. The chain links TRBV5-1 to TRBJ2-7; 7 bases agree with TRBD1. Germline CDR1 SGHRS, CDR2 YFSETQ. The CDR3 loop spans 14 amino acids. The CDR3: CASSLEGGKYEQYF. The CDR3 bases are TGTGCCAGCAGCTTGGAAGGGGGCAAGTACGAGCAGTACTTC.

Comment on this clonotype: The junction departs from germline at one end; a sequencing error may be responsible. V gene TRBV5-5 combines with J gene TRBJ1-5; D not resolved. Germline V CDR1 and CDR2: SGHKS, YYEKEE (reference sequence). The length of the CDR3 is 14 residues. In nucleotides, the CDR3 is TGTGCCAGTAGCGCAGGACGGAGTAATCAGCCCCGGCATTTT. Translating it yields CASSAGRSNQPRHF.

The gene calls are TRBV11-2 and TRBJ2-3; tentatively, D is TRBD1 (6 bases). V shed 5 bases and J shed 5 bases, with 20 bases lying between them. Germline CDR1 reads SGHAT; CDR2 reads FQNNGV. The CDR3 extends over 16 amino acids. The DNA for the CDR3 is TGTGCCAGCAGCGGGACGCGACAGGAAAGGCGAGATACGCAGTATTTT. Translated: CASSGTRQERRDTQYF. Using reference TRBV11-2 and TRBJ2-3 for the parts outside the CDR3, the full variable domain is EAGVAQSPRYKIIEKRQSVAFWCNPISGHATLYWYQQILGQGPKLLIQFQNNGVVDDSQLPKDRFSAERLKGVDSTLKIQPAKLEDSAVYLCASSGTRQERRDTQYFGPGTRLTVL.

Judged by abundance, this clonotype is medium-sized. The rearrangement links TRBV10-3 to TRBJ1-1; D may be TRBD1 (6 bases). The germline V gene has CDR1 ENHRY and CDR2 SYGVKD. There are 15 residues in the CDR3. V was cut by 5 bases and J by 0 bases, with 13 bases left in between. The CDR3 loop is CAISTGTTMNTEAFF. For the CDR3, the DNA is TGTGCCATCAGTACCGGGACAACCATGAACACTGAAGCTTTCTTT.

Note on this clonotype: This may be a read error, as it is one base from a much larger clone. The V call is TRBV20-1, the J call TRBJ1-5, with 7 bases fitting TRBD1. Germline lookup yields CDR1 DFQATT and CDR2 SNEGSKA (reference sequence). The CDR3 runs 19 residues. The CDR3: CNTRDAGTNWKEGAQPQHF. The CDR3 nucleotides are TGCAATACTAGAGACGCCGGGACAAACTGGAAGGAGGGGGCGCAGCCCCAGCATTTT.

Concerning this clonotype itself: This may be a read error, as it is one base from a much larger clone. V gene TRBV11-3 combines with J gene TRBJ1-2; a possible D gene is TRBD1 (5 bases). The CDR3 is 13 residues long. The germline V gene has CDR1 SGHNT and CDR2 YENEEA. With 6 bases removed from V and 8 bases from J, the gap between germline ends came to 16 bases. CDR3 coding DNA: TGTGCCAGCAGAGCTGAGGGGATATCGGGCTACACCTTC. As protein: CASRAEGISGYTF. Full variable domain (missing parts from reference TRBV11-3 and TRBJ1-2): EAGVVQSPRYKIIEKKQPVAFWCNPISGHNTLYWYLQNLGQGPELLIRYENEEAVDDSQLPKDRFSAERLKGVDSTLKIQPAELGDSAVYLCASRAEGISGYTFGSGTRLTVV.

The V call is TRBV11-3, the J call TRBJ2-6; TRBD1 matches at 8 bases. With V trimmed by 6 bases and J by 3 bases, 10 bases remained unmatched. This CDR3 comprises 17 residues. CDR1 is SGHNT, CDR2 YENEEA, per germline. CDR3 loop: CASSPRTGTSGANVLTF. CDR3 sequence (DNA): TGTGCCAGCAGTCCTCGGACAGGGACCAGTGGGGCCAACGTCCTGACTTTC. The whole variable domain, filled in from reference TRBV11-3 and TRBJ2-6, reads EAGVVQSPRYKIIEKKQPVAFWCNPISGHNTLYWYLQNLGQGPELLIRYENEEAVDDSQLPKDRFSAERLKGVDSTLKIQPAELGDSAVYLCASSPRTGTSGANVLTFGAGSRLTVL.

As for this clonotype: A much larger clone lies a single base off, so this may be a read error. The chain is built from TRBV28 and TRBJ2-3; perhaps TRBD2 as D (5 bases). The CDR3 sequence is 13 residues long. Germline values: CDR1 MDHEN, CDR2 SYDVKM. The CDR3 nucleotides read TGTGTCAGCAGTCAAACTAGATTATATACGCAGTATTTT. Translated, it gives CVSSQTRLYTQYF.

Notes on this clonotype: The junction differs from germline at one of its ends, possibly a read error. The J gene is TRBJ2-2, the V gene TRBV6-1; the D gene is possibly TRBD2 (5 bases). Germline CDR1 reads MNHNS; CDR2 reads SASEGT. The CDR3 loop spans 11 amino acids. CDR3 coding DNA: TGTGCCAGCAGTGCCATCGGGGAGCTATCTTTT. Its translation is CASSAIGELSF.

The chain uses TRBV7-9 and TRBJ1-5; D unresolved. Germline values: CDR1 SEHNR, CDR2 FQNEAQ (reference sequence). The CDR3 spans 13 residues. The CDR3 reads CTTISTGNQPQHF. The CDR3 DNA sequence: TGTACCACCATCTCGACCGGGAATCAGCCCCAGCATTTT.

On this clonotype: An end of the junction does not agree with germline; a read error may underlie this. The J gene is TRBJ2-3, the V gene TRBV5-4; 10 bases are a match to TRBD2. The CDR3 runs to 18 residues. The V gene's germline CDR1 is SGHNT and CDR2 YYREEE (reference sequence). The CDR3 region is CASSDPAASGSRTDTQSF. The CDR3 DNA reads TGTGCCAGCAGTGACCCGGCGGCTAGCGGGAGTCGTACAGATACGCAGTCTTTT.

The gene calls are TRBV11-2 and TRBJ2-1, with D perhaps matching TRBD1 or TRBD2 (5 bases each). The germline V gene has CDR1 SGHAT and CDR2 FQNNGV. V lost 1 base, J lost 2 bases, and 12 bases lay in between. This CDR3 is built from 16 residues. CDR3 protein: CASSLVGAVAYNEQFF. The CDR3 region has the DNA TGTGCCAGCAGCTTAGTCGGGGCGGTAGCCTACAATGAGCAGTTCTTC.

This clonotype rates as medium-sized (0.01 to 0.1%). The chain joins TRBV6-1 to TRBJ2-7, with 11 bases matching TRBD1. Germline assignment: CDR1 MNHNS and CDR2 SASEGT. V trimming: 3 bases; J trimming: 4 bases; junction bases outside the gene matches: 2. The CDR3 runs 14 residues. The CDR3, as DNA: TGTGCCAGCAGTGACGGGACAGGGGGTTACGAGCAGTACTTC. This translates into CASSDGTGGYEQYF.

This rearrangement joins TRBV28 to TRBJ1-4; no definite D call. V was clipped by 4 bases and J by 6 bases, with 12 bases between them. Germline assignment: CDR1 MDHEN and CDR2 SYDVKM. CDR3 length equals 14 residues. This chain's CDR3 is CASSYLDGYEKLFF. Here the CDR3 DNA reads TGTGCCAGCAGTTATCTGGACGGGTATGAAAAACTGTTTTTT.

CDR3 region: CAISESATRQKTQYF. DNA of the CDR3: TGTGCCATCAGTGAGTCGGCCACAAGACAAAAGACCCAGTACTTC. The chain links TRBV10-3 to TRBJ2-5; unclear D gene. Germline assignment: CDR1 ENHRY and CDR2 SYGVKD. The CDR3 runs to 15 residues. With 0 bases removed from V and 6 bases from J, the gap between germline ends came to 14 bases.

On this clonotype itself: An end of the junction does not agree with germline; a read error may underlie this. V gene TRBV29-1 combines with J gene TRBJ2-5, with D possibly matching TRBD2 (7 bases). CDR3 length equals 15 residues. Germline CDR1 and CDR2: SQVTM and ANQGSEA. This CDR3 is CSFGLSGRGQEAQYF. CDR3 DNA sequence: TGCAGCTTTGGATTGAGTGGGAGGGGACAAGAGGCCCAGTACTTC.

Worth noting for this clonotype: One end of the junction does not line up with germline, which may come from a read error. The V and J genes are TRBV11-2 and TRBJ2-3, with 12 bases identical to TRBD2. The germline V gene encodes CDR1 SGHAT and CDR2 FQNNGV. The CDR3 runs 16 residues. The CDR3 sequence is CASSVGLAGFVDTQYF. Here the CDR3 DNA reads TGTGCCAGCAGCGTGGGACTAGCGGGTTTTGTTGATACGCAGTACTTT.

Notes on this clonotype: The junction differs from germline at one of its ends, possibly a read error. The V call is TRBV11-1, the J call TRBJ2-5; 8 bases align to TRBD1. Germline V gene lookup returns CDR1 SGHAT and CDR2 FQDESV (reference sequence). The CDR3 spans 14 residues. The CDR3 nucleotides are TGTGCAAGCAGCTTAGCAGGGGGCGAGGAGACCCAGTACTTC. Translated, it gives CASSLAGGEETQYF.

The chain joins TRBV6-2 or TRBV6-3 to TRBJ2-5, with TRBD2 matching 8 bases. V was clipped by 7 bases and J by 14 bases; unmatched bases: 18. Germline V gene data show CDR1 as MNHEY and CDR2 as SVGEGT. The CDR3 runs 14 residues. Here the CDR3 reads CASNRGTRVETHYF. The CDR3, as DNA: TGTGCCAGCAATCGTGGGACTAGAGTCGAGACACACTACTTC.

Remarks on this clonotype: One end of the junction does not line up with germline, which may come from a read error. The chain joins TRBV11-2 to TRBJ1-4; a weak D match, TRBD1 (5 bases). Looked up from germline, CDR1 is SGHAT and CDR2 is FQNNGV. The CDR3 has 12 residues. This CDR3 is CGSSPWGGKLYF. CDR3 DNA sequence: TGTGGTAGCAGCCCCTGGGGGGGAAAACTGTATTTT.

Comment on this clonotype: The junction shows a germline mismatch at one end, possibly a read error. V is TRBV29-1 and J is TRBJ1-1; D is perhaps TRBD1 (5 bases). The germline V gene has CDR1 SQVTM and CDR2 ANQGSEA. The CDR3 has 13 residues. The CDR3 reads CIVCRQFNTQAFF. The CDR3 DNA follows: TGCATCGTTTGTCGACAGTTTAACACTCAAGCTTTCTTT.

This chain joins TRBV28 and TRBJ1-2; weak D call: TRBD1 (5 bases). In germline, CDR1 is MDHEN, CDR2 SYDVKM. This CDR3 is 13 amino acids long. Trimming cost V 6 bases and J 6 bases, with 14 bases left between them. CDR3 sequence: CASSSSGNHGYTF. The DNA for the CDR3 is TGTGCCAGCAGCTCTTCAGGGAACCATGGCTACACCTTC.

This clonotype was seen ten or more times. The CDR3 here is CASSLDRDVEQFF. The CDR3 nucleotides are TGTGCCAGCAGCTTGGACAGGGACGTTGAGCAGTTCTTC. V and J are TRBV11-2 and TRBJ2-1; 8 bases match TRBD1. Unmatched junction bases numbered 4, after V lost 3 bases and J lost 9 bases. The CDR3 is 13 amino acids. Germline CDR1 is SGHAT and CDR2 is FQNNGV.

A note on this clonotype: Germline and junction disagree at one end, which may indicate a read error. V gene TRBV7-9 combines with J gene TRBJ1-5; D not resolved. CDR3 length: 14 residues. Germline lookup yields CDR1 SEHNR and CDR2 FQNEAQ (reference sequence). This chain's CDR3 is CPSSPRENNQPKHF. In nucleotides, the CDR3 is TGTCCTAGCAGCCCCCGGGAGAACAATCAGCCCAAGCATTTT.